This T cell receptor (beta chain) comes out of a study of OX40 agonist ivuxolimab in advanced cancers. Across the whole study: An anti-OX40 (CD134) antibody with agonistic activity, ivuxolimab, was administered to patients. Whole-study findings and limits: Both blood CD4+ and CD8+ T cells showed clonal growth by week 6 at 0.1 to 3.0 mg/kg.

The sampling schedule covered blood at baseline, cycle 4 day 1, and cycle 7 day 1. The method was immunoSEQ multiplex PCR; TCRdb's version includes in-frame clones alone and lacks a portion of them. This table holds about 100,000 clones, 90% to 97% found once. Comment on this clone: Its antigen is unidentified.

The V segment lost 4 bases and the J segment 1 base; nucleotides outside the gene matches: 4. The CDR3 is made up of 15 amino acids. Germline V gene sequence: CDR1 MGHRA, CDR2 YSYEKL. The chain joins TRBV4-1 to TRBJ1-1, with 9 bases lining up with TRBD1. This TCR was sampled from an adult with an advanced solid tumor such as melanoma, head and neck, liver or kidney cancer. The starting material was CD4+ or CD8+ T cells sorted from blood, obtained in a trial of the OX40 agonist ivuxolimab. The chain's CDR3 is CASSPRQGENTEAFF. CDR3 sequence (DNA): TGCGCCAGCAGCCCGCGACAGGGGGAGAACACTGAAGCTTTCTTT.